Here is one T cell receptor beta chain with its context. From germline, CDR1 is SGHDT and CDR2 YYEEEE. V was trimmed by 4 bases and J by 4 bases, leaving 14 bases between them. CDR3 size: 14 residues. The sample originates from a study of Tregs in tolerant kidney transplant recipients. Profiling relied on immunoSEQ multiplex PCR, and the TCRdb table lists in-frame clones only, not all of them. Here the sample spans about 66,000 clones, roughly 92% being singletons. This clonotype originated in a human donor who received a combined kidney and bone marrow transplant. The rearrangement uses TRBV5-6 and TRBJ1-2; D possibly corresponds to TRBD1 (6 bases). Sequencing used CD8+ T cells from blood, obtained before the transplant. For the CDR3, the DNA is TGTGCCAGCAGCCTGGGGGGGCAAATCTATGGCTACACCTTC. This translates into CASSLGGQIYGYTF.